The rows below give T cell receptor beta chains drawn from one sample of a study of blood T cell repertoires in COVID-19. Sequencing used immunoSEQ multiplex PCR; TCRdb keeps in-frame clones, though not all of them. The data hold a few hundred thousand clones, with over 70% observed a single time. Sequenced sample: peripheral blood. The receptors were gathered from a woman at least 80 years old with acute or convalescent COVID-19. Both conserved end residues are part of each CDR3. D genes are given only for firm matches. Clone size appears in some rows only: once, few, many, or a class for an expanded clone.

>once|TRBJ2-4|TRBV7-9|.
CASSLVRAKNIQYF
TGTGCCAGCAGCTTAGTTAGAGCCAAAAACATTCAGTACTTC
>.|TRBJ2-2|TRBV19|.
CASSIAGSGEWNTGELFF
TGTGCCAGTAGTATAGCGGGTTCGGGGGAGTGGAACACCGGGGAGCTGTTTTTT
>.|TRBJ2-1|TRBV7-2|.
CASSLIAGSLYNEQFF
TGTGCCAGCAGCTTAATCGCCGGGAGCCTTTACAATGAGCAGTTCTTC
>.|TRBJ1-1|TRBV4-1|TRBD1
CASSQDWGQLNTEAFF
TGCGCCAGCAGCCAAGATTGGGGACAGTTGAACACTGAAGCTTTCTTT
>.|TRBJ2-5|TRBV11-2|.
CASSLGGGVQETQYF
TGTGCCAGCAGCTTAGGGGGCGGGGTCCAAGAGACCCAGTACTTC
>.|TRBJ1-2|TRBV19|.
CASRQGPLYGYTF
TGTGCCAGTAGACAGGGCCCACTGTATGGCTACACCTTC
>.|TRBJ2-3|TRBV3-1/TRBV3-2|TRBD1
CASSHGQEYTQYF
TGTGCCAGCAGCCACGGACAGGAGTATACGCAGTATTTT
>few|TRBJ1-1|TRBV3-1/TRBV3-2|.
CASSQWLNTEAFF
TGTGCCAGCAGCCAATGGCTGAACACTGAAGCTTTCTTT
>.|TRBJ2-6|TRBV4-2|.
CASSQASSSGANVLTF
TGTGCCAGCAGCCAAGCGAGTAGCTCTGGGGCCAACGTCCTGACTTTC
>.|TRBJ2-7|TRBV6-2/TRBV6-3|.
CASGPRGGGVSYEQYF
TGTGCCAGCGGCCCAAGGGGTGGGGGCGTCAGCTACGAGCAGTACTTC
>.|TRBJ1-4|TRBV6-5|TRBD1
CASSYSGTANNEKLFF
TGTGCCAGCAGTTACTCCGGGACAGCCAATAATGAAAAACTGTTTTTT
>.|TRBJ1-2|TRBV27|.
CASSLRGDVANYGYTF
TGTGCCAGCAGTTTACGGGGAGATGTAGCTAACTATGGCTACACCTTC
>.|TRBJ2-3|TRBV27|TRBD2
CASSQPPRLAGRTDTQYF
TGTGCCAGCAGTCAACCCCCGAGACTAGCGGGCCGCACAGATACGCAGTATTTT
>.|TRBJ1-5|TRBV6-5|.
CASKVGGSSNQPQHF
TGTGCCAGCAAGGTAGGGGGAAGTAGCAATCAGCCCCAGCATTTT
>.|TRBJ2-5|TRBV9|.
CASSVAGSPAVETQYF
TGTGCCAGCAGCGTAGCAGGGTCTCCCGCGGTTGAGACCCAGTACTTC
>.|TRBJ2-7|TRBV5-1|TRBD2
CASRRTSGGAYEQYF
TGCGCCAGCAGAAGGACTAGCGGGGGGGCTTACGAGCAGTACTTC
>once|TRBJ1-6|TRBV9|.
CASSPIGVSYNSPLHF
TGTGCCAGCAGCCCCATCGGAGTATCCTATAATTCACCCCTCCACTTT
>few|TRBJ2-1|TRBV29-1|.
CSGSSGTYNEQFF
TGCAGCGGCAGTAGCGGAACATACAATGAGCAGTTCTTC
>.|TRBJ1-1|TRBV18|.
CASSLHHLPNTEAFF
TGTGCCAGCTCACTACACCACCTTCCGAACACTGAAGCTTTCTTT
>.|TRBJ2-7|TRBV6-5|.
CASSLRGDSSYEQYF
TGTGCCAGCAGTCTCAGGGGGGATAGCTCCTACGAGCAGTACTTC
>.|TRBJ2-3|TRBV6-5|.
CASSTTRDTQYF
TGTGCCAGCAGCACCACAAGAGATACGCAGTATTTT
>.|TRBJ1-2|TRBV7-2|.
CASSLAQISYGYTF
TGTGCCAGCAGCTTAGCTCAGATTTCTTATGGCTACACCTTC
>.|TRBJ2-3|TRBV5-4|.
CASSLNGQRTDTQYF
TGTGCCAGCAGCTTGAATGGCCAACGCACAGATACGCAGTATTTT
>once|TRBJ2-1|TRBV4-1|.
CASSRFRGEEQFF
TGCGCCAGCAGCCGTTTCAGGGGGGAAGAGCAGTTCTTC
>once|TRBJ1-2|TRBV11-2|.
CASSFRGIGGYTF
TGTGCCAGCAGCTTCCGGGGGATAGGTGGCTACACCTTC
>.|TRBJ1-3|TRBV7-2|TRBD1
CASSLSGTGSLTIYF
TGTGCCAGCAGCTTGTCCGGGACAGGGTCTCTAACCATATATTTT
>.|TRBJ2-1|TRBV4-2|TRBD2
CASSQGFGGGDGNEQFF
TGTGCCAGCAGCCAAGGATTTGGGGGGGGAGATGGTAATGAGCAGTTCTTC
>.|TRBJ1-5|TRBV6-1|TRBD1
CASSAITGGSFQPQHF
TGTGCCAGCAGTGCCATAACAGGGGGCAGTTTTCAGCCCCAGCATTTT
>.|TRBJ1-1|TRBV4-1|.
CASSPHGGRATEAFF
TGCGCCAGCAGCCCCCACGGGGGGAGGGCCACTGAAGCTTTCTTT
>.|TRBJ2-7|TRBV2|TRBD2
CASRRTSGGLYEQYF
TGTGCCAGCAGACGGACTAGCGGGGGGTTATACGAGCAGTACTTC
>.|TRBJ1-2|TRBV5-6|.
CASSRGGLSYYGYTF
TGTGCCAGCAGCCGCGGGGGCCTCTCCTACTATGGCTACACCTTC
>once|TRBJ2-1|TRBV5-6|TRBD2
CASSLSAGGEQFF
TGTGCCAGCAGCTTGTCGGCGGGGGGTGAGCAGTTCTTC
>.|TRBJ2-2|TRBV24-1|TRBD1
CATSDSGTGNTGELFF
TGTGCCACCAGTGATTCCGGGACAGGGAACACCGGGGAGCTGTTTTTT
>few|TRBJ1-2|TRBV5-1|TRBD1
CASSSGQGAPGYTF
TGCGCCAGCAGCTCGGGACAGGGGGCGCCTGGCTACACCTTC
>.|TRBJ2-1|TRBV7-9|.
CASSPITSFGRNEQFF
TGTGCCAGCAGTCCCATTACTAGTTTCGGGCGCAATGAGCAGTTCTTC
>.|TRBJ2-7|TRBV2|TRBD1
CASSVTGTGFYEQYF
TGTGCCAGCAGTGTCACTGGGACAGGGTTCTACGAGCAGTACTTC
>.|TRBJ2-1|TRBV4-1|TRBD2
CASSRGTSGGVNEQFF
TGCGCCAGCAGCCGTGGGACTAGCGGGGGAGTCAATGAGCAGTTCTTC
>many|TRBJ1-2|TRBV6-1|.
CASSEFGGSGYTF
TGTGCCAGCAGTGAATTTGGAGGGTCTGGCTACACCTTC
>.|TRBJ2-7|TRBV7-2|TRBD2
CASSLRSLAGGPAYEQYF
TGTGCCAGCAGCTTAAGATCTCTAGCGGGAGGGCCCGCCTACGAGCAGTACTTC
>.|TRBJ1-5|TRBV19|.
CASRYRVDSNQPQHF
TGTGCCAGTAGGTACAGGGTTGATAGCAATCAGCCCCAGCATTTT
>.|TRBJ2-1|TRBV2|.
CASRDDRNEQFF
TGTGCCAGCAGGGACGACAGGAATGAGCAGTTCTTC
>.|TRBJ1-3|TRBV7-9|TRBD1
CASSLRQGAGNTIYF
TGTGCCAGCAGCTTAAGACAGGGAGCTGGAAACACCATATATTTT
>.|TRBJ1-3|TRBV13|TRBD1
CASSVRTGVNTIYF
TGTGCCAGCAGCGTCCGGACAGGAGTAAACACCATATATTTT
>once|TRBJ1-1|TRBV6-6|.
CASTPAWTSNTEAFF
TGTGCCAGCACCCCCGCTTGGACTTCGAACACTGAAGCTTTCTTT
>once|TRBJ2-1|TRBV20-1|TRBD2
CSASLPRGGAYNEQFF
TGCAGTGCTAGTCTTCCTCGCGGGGGGGCCTACAATGAGCAGTTCTTC
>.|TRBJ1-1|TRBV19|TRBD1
CASSIRQGGTEAFF
TGTGCCAGTAGTATTCGACAGGGGGGTACTGAAGCTTTCTTT
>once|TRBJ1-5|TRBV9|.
CASSAGPAGDQPQHF
TGTGCCAGCAGCGCCGGACCCGCAGGGGATCAGCCCCAGCATTTT
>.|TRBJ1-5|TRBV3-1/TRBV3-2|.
CASSQGSRQPQHF
TGTGCCAGCAGCCAAGGAAGCAGGCAGCCCCAGCATTTT
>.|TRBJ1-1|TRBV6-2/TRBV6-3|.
CASSYGQIGWMNTEAFF
TGTGCCAGCAGTTATGGACAGATCGGTTGGATGAACACTGAAGCTTTCTTT
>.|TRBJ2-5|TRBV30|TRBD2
CAWSGGLWTSGKHVQETQYF
TGTGCCTGGAGTGGGGGACTTTGGACTAGCGGGAAGCATGTCCAAGAGACCCAGTACTTC
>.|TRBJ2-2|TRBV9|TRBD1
CASSAATDRGVTGELFF
TGTGCCAGCAGCGCCGCCACTGACAGGGGAGTCACCGGGGAGCTGTTTTTT
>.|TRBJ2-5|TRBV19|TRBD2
CASSIGSGTRVQETQYF
TGTGCCAGTAGTATAGGTTCCGGGACTAGGGTCCAAGAGACCCAGTACTTC
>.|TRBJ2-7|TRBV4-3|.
CASRRDTSSYEQYF
TGCGCCAGCAGAAGGGACACCAGCTCCTACGAGCAGTACTTC